These T cell receptor beta chains were read from a single sample in a study of persistence of HIV-infected CD4 T cells. Data came from immunoSEQ multiplex PCR; TCRdb stores just in-frame clones and leaves some out. In the table there are 64,000 or so clones, about four fifths of which are singletons. For these receptors, no antigen is known. The source material was CD4+ T cells sorted from PBMCs after approximately 18-hour stimulation, sampled from a patient who received antiretroviral therapy. The receptors derive from an adult man with HIV who was CMV-seropositive. CDR3s include the opening cysteine and the closing phenylalanine or tryptophan. D genes are given only for firm matches. Clone size, where shown, is once, few, many, or a class for clones that have expanded.

D gene,V gene,J gene,clone size,CDR3 protein,CDR3 DNA
-,TRBV5-1,TRBJ2-1,-,CASSWDGHSYNEQFF,TGCGCCAGCAGCTGGGACGGACACTCCTACAATGAGCAGTTCTTC
-,TRBV3-1/TRBV3-2,TRBJ2-7,few,CASRGGSYEQYF,TGTGCCAGCAGGGGGGGCTCCTACGAGCAGTACTTC
TRBD1,TRBV29-1,TRBJ1-2,-,CSVSLRDRGAVNYGYTF,TGCAGCGTTTCCCTCCGGGACAGGGGAGCGGTTAACTATGGCTACACCTTC
TRBD1,TRBV6-1,TRBJ1-2,-,CASSDWGTGTGGHGYTF,TGTGCCAGCAGTGATTGGGGTACCGGGACAGGGGGCCATGGCTACACCTTC
TRBD1,TRBV9,TRBJ2-2,once,CASSSWTGDTGELFF,TGTGCCAGCAGCTCATGGACAGGGGACACCGGGGAGCTGTTTTTT
-,TRBV7-6,TRBJ2-6,-,CASSPGPLTSSGANVLTF,TGTGCCAGCAGCCCGGGCCCCTTGACGAGCTCTGGGGCCAACGTCCTGACTTTC
-,TRBV6-6,TRBJ1-4,once,CASVDRNEKLFF,TGTGCCAGCGTCGACAGAAATGAAAAACTGTTTTTT
TRBD1,TRBV28,TRBJ2-7,-,CASSFLHGTDEF,TGTGCCAGCAGTTTCTTACACGGGACAGACGAGTTC
TRBD1,TRBV10-1,TRBJ2-2,few,CASSTGGNTGELFF,TGCGCCAGTTCGACAGGGGGGAACACCGGGGAGCTGTTTTTT
-,TRBV5-1,TRBJ1-4,-,CASSPGTSNEKLFF,TGCGCCAGCAGCCCCGGGACTTCTAATGAAAAACTGTTTTTT
-,TRBV15,TRBJ2-7,-,CATSREGQNEQYF,TGTGCCACCAGCAGAGAGGGCCAAAACGAGCAGTACTTC
-,TRBV5-5,TRBJ1-5,-,CASSFGGGRPPQHF,TGTGCCAGCAGCTTCGGGGGAGGGAGGCCGCCCCAGCATTTT
-,TRBV24-1,TRBJ2-3,-,CAVRGRATDTQYF,TGTGCCGTCAGAGGCAGGGCCACAGATACGCAGTATTTT
TRBD1,TRBV5-4,TRBJ2-7,-,CASRGGQGSYEQYF,TGTGCCAGCAGAGGGGGACAGGGGTCCTACGAGCAGTACTTC
TRBD1,TRBV4-1,TRBJ1-2,-,CASSETGDGYTF,TGCGCCAGCAGCGAGACAGGGGATGGCTACACCTTC
-,TRBV6-5,TRBJ2-7,-,CASSYDGSAYEQYF,TGTGCCAGCAGTTACGACGGGTCGGCCTACGAGCAGTACTTC
-,TRBV5-1,TRBJ2-7,-,CASPLYEQYF,TGCGCCAGTCCCCTCTACGAGCAGTACTTC
-,TRBV2,TRBJ1-2,-,CASSVDYGYTF,TGTGCCAGCAGTGTGGACTATGGCTACACCTTC
-,TRBV10-3,TRBJ1-1,-,CAISEAFLQGTAEAFF,TGTGCCATCAGTGAGGCCTTTCTACAGGGAACCGCTGAAGCTTTCTTT